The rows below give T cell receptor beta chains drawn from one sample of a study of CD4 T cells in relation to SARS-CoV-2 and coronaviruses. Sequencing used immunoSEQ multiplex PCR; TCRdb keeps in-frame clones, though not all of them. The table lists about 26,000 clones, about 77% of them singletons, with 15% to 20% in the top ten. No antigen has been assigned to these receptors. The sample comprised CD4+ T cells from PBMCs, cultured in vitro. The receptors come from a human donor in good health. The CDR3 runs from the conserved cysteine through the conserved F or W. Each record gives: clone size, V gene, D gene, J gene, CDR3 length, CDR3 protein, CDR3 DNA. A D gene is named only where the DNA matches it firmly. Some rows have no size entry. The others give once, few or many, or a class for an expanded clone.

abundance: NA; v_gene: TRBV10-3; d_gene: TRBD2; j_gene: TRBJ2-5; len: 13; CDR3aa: CAIRGAGGETQYF; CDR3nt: TGTGCCATCAGGGGGGCGGGAGGAGAGACCCAGTACTTC
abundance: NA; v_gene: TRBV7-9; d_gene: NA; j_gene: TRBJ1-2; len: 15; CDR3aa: CASSLGSSDTYGYTF; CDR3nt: TGTGCCAGCAGCTTGGGCAGTTCGGATACCTATGGCTACACCTTC
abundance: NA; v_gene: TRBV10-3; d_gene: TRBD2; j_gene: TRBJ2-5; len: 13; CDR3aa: CAMDPREEETQYF; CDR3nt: TGTGCCATGGACCCACGGGAGGAGGAGACCCAGTACTTC
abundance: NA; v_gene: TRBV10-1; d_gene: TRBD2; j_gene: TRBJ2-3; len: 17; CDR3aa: CASRSSGTGPSTDTQYF; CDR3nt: TGCGCCAGCAGATCTAGCGGGACTGGTCCTTCCACAGATACGCAGTATTTT
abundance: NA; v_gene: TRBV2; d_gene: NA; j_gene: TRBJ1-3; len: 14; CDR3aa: CASRKGSSGNTIYF; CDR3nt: TGTGCCAGCAGAAAGGGGAGCTCTGGAAACACCATATATTTT
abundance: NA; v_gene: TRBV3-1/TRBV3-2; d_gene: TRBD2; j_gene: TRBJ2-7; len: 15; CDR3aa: CASSRTSGDSYEQYF; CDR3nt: TGTGCCAGCAGCCGGACTAGCGGGGACTCCTACGAGCAGTACTTC
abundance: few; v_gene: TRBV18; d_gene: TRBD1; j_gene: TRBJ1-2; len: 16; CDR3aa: CASSSYNPGTGYGYTF; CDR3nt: TGTGCCAGCTCATCATATAACCCCGGGACAGGCTATGGCTACACCTTC
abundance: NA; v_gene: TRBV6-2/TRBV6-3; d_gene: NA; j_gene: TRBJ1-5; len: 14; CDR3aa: CASSGGTSNQPQHF; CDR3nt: TGTGCCAGCAGTGGGGGGACTAGCAATCAGCCCCAGCATTTT
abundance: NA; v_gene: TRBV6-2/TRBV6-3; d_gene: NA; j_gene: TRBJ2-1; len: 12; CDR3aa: CASSYRLGEQFF; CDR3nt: TGTGCCAGCAGTTACCGGCTGGGTGAGCAGTTCTTC
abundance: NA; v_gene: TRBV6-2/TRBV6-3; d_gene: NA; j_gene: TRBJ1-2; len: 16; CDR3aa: CASSYSSRGRGYGYTF; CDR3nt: TGTGCCAGCAGTTACTCGAGTCGGGGCCGGGGCTATGGCTACACCTTC
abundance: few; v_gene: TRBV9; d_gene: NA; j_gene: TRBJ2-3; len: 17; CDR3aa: CASSVSRPVTGTDTQYF; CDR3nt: TGTGCCAGCAGCGTCTCCCGCCCAGTCACTGGCACAGATACGCAGTATTTT
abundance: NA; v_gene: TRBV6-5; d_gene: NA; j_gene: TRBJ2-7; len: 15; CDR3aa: CASSWGEGSVYEQYF; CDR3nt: TGTGCCAGCAGTTGGGGAGAAGGATCGGTCTACGAGCAGTACTTC
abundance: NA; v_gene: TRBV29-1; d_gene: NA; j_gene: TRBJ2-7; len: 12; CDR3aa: CSVEWDSYEQYF; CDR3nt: TGCAGCGTTGAGTGGGATTCCTACGAGCAGTACTTC
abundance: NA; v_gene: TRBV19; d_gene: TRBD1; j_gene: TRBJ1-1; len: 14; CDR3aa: CASSIGYRGTEAFF; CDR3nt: TGTGCCAGTAGTATTGGCTACAGGGGGACTGAAGCTTTCTTT
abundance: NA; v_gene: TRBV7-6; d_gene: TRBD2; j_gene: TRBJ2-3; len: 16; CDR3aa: CASSSRTSGSGDTQYF; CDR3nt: TGTGCCAGCAGCTCTAGGACTAGCGGGAGTGGAGATACGCAGTATTTT
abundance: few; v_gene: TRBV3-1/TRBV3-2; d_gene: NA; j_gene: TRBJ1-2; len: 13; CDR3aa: CASSQRDVGGYTF; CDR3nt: TGTGCCAGCAGCCAGAGGGACGTGGGCGGCTACACCTTC
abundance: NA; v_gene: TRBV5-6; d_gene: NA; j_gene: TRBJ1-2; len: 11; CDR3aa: CASSLGWGYTF; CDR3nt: TGTGCCAGCAGCTTGGGGTGGGGCTACACCTTC
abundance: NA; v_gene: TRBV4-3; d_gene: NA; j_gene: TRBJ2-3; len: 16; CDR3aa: CASSQEGGGGADTQYF; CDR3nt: TGCGCCAGCAGCCAAGAAGGGGGAGGTGGGGCAGATACGCAGTATTTT
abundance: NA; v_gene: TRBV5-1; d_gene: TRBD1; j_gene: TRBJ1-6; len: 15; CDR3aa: CASSAGQGIGSPLHF; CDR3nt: TGCGCCAGCAGCGCAGGACAGGGGATCGGTTCACCCCTCCACTTT
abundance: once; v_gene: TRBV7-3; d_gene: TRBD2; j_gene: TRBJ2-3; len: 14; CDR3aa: CASSFSGSPDTQYF; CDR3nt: TGTGCCAGCAGCTTTAGCGGGAGCCCAGATACGCAGTATTTT
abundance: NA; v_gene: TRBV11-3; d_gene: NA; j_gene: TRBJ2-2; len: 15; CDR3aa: CASSLYGDNTGELFF; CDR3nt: TGTGCCAGCAGCCTGTACGGGGACAACACCGGGGAGCTGTTTTTT
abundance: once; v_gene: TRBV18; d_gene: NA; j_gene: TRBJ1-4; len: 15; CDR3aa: CASSYRSATNEKLFF; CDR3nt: TGTGCCAGCTCATACCGGTCTGCAACTAATGAAAAACTGTTTTTT
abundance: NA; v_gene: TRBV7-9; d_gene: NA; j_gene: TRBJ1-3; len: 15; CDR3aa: CASSLAGGNGNTIYF; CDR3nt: TGTGCCAGCAGCTTAGCCGGCGGGAACGGAAACACCATATATTTT
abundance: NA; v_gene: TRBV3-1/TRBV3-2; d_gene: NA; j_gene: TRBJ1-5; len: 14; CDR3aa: CASSRGQSNQPQHF; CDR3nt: TGTGCCAGCAGCCGCGGACAGAGCAATCAGCCCCAGCATTTT
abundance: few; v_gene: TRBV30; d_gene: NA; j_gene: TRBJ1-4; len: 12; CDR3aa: CAWSTIKEKLFF; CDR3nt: TGTGCCTGGAGTACGATAAAGGAAAAACTGTTTTTT
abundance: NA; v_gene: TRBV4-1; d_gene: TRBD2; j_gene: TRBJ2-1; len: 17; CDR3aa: CASSPGLAKSSYNEQFF; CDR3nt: TGCGCCAGCAGCCCGGGACTAGCGAAGAGCTCCTACAATGAGCAGTTCTTC
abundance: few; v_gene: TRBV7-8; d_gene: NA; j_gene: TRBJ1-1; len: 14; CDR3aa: CASSLRAGTTEAFF; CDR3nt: TGTGCCAGCAGCCTCAGGGCGGGGACCACTGAAGCTTTCTTT
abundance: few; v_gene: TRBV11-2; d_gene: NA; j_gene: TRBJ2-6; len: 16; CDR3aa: CASSPFLNSGANVLTF; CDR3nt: TGTGCCAGCAGCCCTTTTTTAAACTCTGGGGCCAACGTCCTGACTTTC
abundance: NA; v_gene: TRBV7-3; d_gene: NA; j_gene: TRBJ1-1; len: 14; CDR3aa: CASTAGVQGSEAFF; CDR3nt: TGTGCCAGCACTGCAGGGGTACAGGGCTCTGAAGCTTTCTTT
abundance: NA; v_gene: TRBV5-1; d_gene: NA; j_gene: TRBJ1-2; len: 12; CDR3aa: CASSGTGYGYTF; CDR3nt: TGCGCCAGCAGCGGGACGGGCTATGGCTACACCTTC
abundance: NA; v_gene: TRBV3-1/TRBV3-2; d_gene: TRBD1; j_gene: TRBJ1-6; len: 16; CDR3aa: CASSRAGGIWGSPLHF; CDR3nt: TGTGCCAGCAGCCGGGCAGGGGGCATATGGGGTTCACCCCTCCACTTT
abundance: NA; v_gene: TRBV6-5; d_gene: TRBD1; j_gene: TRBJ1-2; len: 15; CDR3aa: CASSPRGTGIHGYTF; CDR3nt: TGTGCCAGCAGCCCCCGGGGGACAGGGATTCATGGCTACACCTTC
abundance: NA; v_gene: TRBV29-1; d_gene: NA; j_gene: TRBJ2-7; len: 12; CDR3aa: CSASFTTYEQYF; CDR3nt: TGCAGCGCTAGCTTTACGACCTACGAGCAGTACTTC
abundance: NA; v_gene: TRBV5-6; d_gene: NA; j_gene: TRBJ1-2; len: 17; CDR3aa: CASSLVTPGDPNYGYTF; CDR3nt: TGTGCCAGCAGCTTGGTAACTCCCGGGGATCCTAACTATGGCTACACCTTC
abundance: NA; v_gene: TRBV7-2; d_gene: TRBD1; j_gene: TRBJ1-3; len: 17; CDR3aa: CASSPRQGFSSGNTIYF; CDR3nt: TGTGCCAGCAGCCCCCGACAGGGGTTTAGCTCTGGAAACACCATATATTTT
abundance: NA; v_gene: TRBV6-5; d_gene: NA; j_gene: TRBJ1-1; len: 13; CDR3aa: CASRTTGRTEAFF; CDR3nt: TGTGCCAGCAGGACGACGGGCCGCACTGAAGCTTTCTTT
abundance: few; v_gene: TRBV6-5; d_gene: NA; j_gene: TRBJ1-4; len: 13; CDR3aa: CASKRDGNEKLFF; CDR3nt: TGTGCCAGCAAGCGGGACGGGAATGAAAAACTGTTTTTT
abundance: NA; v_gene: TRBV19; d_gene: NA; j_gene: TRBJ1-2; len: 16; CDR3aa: CASSLTLRDRINGYTF; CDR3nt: TGTGCCAGTAGCCTCACCCTCCGAGACAGGATCAATGGCTACACCTTC
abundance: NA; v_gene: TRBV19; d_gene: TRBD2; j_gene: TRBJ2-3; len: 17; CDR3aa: CASSMVLAGGPWDTQYF; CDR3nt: TGTGCCAGTAGTATGGTCCTAGCGGGAGGGCCGTGGGATACGCAGTATTTT
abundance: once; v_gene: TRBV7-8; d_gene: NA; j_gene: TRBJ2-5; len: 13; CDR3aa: CASKPRAQETQYF; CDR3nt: TGTGCCAGCAAACCTAGAGCCCAAGAGACCCAGTACTTC
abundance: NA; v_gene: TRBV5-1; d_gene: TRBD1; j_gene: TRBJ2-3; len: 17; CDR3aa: CASSLGIGGPSTDTQYF; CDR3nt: TGCGCCAGCAGCTTGGGGATAGGGGGCCCCAGCACAGATACGCAGTATTTT
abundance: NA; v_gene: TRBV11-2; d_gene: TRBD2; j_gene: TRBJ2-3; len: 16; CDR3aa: CASSLDRGGATDTQYF; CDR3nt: TGTGCCAGCAGCTTAGATCGGGGGGGGGCAACAGATACGCAGTATTTT
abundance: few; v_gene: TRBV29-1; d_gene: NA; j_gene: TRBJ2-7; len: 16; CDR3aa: CSVLTSFTGSPYEQYF; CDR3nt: TGCAGCGTACTGACAAGCTTCACAGGGAGCCCCTACGAGCAGTACTTC
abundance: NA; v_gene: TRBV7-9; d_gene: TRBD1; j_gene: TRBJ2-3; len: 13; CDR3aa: CASSLLTGDTQYF; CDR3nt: TGTGCCAGCAGCCTCCTGACAGGGGATACGCAGTATTTT
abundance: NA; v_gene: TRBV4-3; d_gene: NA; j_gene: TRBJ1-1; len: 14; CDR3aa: CASSHPGEGTEAFF; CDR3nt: TGCGCCAGCAGCCACCCCGGGGAGGGCACTGAAGCTTTCTTT
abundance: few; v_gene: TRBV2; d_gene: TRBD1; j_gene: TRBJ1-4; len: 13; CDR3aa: CASTGTGVEKLFF; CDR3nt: TGTGCCAGCACCGGGACAGGGGTTGAAAAACTGTTTTTT
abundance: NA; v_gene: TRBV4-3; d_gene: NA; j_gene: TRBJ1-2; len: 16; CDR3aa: CASSQDSQGQNYGYTF; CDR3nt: TGCGCCAGCAGCCAAGACAGCCAGGGCCAAAACTATGGCTACACCTTC
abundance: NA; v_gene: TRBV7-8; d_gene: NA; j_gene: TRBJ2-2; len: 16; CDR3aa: CASSLAGGQNTGELFF; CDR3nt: TGTGCCAGCAGCTTAGCGGGCGGCCAGAACACCGGGGAGCTGTTTTTT
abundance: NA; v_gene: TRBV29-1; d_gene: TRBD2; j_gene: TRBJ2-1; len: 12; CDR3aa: CSVGEGRGEQFF; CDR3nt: TGCAGCGTTGGGGAGGGAAGGGGTGAGCAGTTCTTC
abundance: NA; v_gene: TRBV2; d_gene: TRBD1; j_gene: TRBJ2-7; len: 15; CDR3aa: CASSSTMTGHYEQYF; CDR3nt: TGTGCCAGCAGTTCGACAATGACAGGGCACTACGAGCAGTACTTC
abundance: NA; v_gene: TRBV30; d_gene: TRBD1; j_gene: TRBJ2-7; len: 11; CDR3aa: CASGQSYEQYF; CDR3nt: TGTGCCTCGGGACAGTCCTACGAGCAGTACTTC
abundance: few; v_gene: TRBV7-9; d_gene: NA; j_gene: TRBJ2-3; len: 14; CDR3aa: CASSLLRSTDTQYF; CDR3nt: TGTGCCAGCAGCTTACTGCGGAGCACAGATACGCAGTATTTT
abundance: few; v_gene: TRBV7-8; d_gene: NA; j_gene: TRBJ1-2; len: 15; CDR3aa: CASSLAFQGMGGYTF; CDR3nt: TGTGCCAGCAGCTTAGCGTTTCAGGGGATGGGTGGCTACACCTTC
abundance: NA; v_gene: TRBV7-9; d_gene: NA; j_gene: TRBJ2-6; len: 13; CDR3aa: CASSYSGANVLTF; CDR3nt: TGTGCCAGCAGTTATTCCGGGGCCAACGTCCTGACTTTC
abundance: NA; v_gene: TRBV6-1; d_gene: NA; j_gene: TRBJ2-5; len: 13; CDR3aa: CASSELRKETQYF; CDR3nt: TGTGCCAGCAGTGAGCTAAGGAAAGAGACCCAGTACTTC
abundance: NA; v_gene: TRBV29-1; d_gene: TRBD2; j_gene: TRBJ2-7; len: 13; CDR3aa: CSVGTSVSYEQYF; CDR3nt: TGCAGCGTGGGGACTAGCGTGAGCTACGAGCAGTACTTC
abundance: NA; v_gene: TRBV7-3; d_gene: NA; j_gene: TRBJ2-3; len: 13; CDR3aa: CASSLTNTGTQYF; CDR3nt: TGTGCCAGCAGCTTAACCAACACGGGTACGCAGTATTTT
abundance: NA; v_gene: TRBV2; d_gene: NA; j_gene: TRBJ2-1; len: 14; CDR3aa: CASSEYWGANEQFF; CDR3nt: TGTGCCAGCAGTGAATATTGGGGTGCAAATGAGCAGTTCTTC
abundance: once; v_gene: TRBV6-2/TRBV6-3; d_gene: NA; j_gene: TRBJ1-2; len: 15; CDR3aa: CASSRMNGGNYGYTF; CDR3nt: TGTGCCAGCAGTAGAATGAACGGGGGGAACTATGGCTACACCTTC